These 21 T cell receptor beta chains were sequenced from one sample in a study of blood T cell repertoires in COVID-19. Data came from immunoSEQ multiplex PCR; TCRdb stores just in-frame clones and leaves some out. The table has a few hundred thousand clones, roughly four fifths seen once. Material: PBMCs or T cells enriched from blood (not recorded which). These receptors were taken from a woman in her fifties or sixties who had recovered from COVID-19.

In DNA, the CDR3 is TGTGCCAGTAGTCCAACTAGCGGGGGGGCAACAGATACGCAGTATTTT. It translates to CASSPTSGGATDTQYF. This chain joins TRBV19 and TRBJ2-3, with TRBD2 matching 13 bases. The germline V gene encodes CDR1 LNHDA and CDR2 SQIVND (reference sequence). CDR3 length: 16 residues. Trimming took 5 bases from V and 3 from J; bases not matched to a gene: 5. Using reference TRBV19 and TRBJ2-3 for the parts outside the CDR3, the full variable domain is DGGITQSPKYLFRKEGQNVTLSCEQNLNHDAMYWYRQDPGQGLRLIYYSQIVNDFQKGDIAEGYSVSREKKESFPLTVTSAQKNPTAFYLCASSPTSGGATDTQYFGPGTRLTVL.

CDR3 amino acids: CASSIRRQGRDNEQFF. The CDR3 DNA is TGTGCCAGTAGTATACGACGACAGGGCAGGGACAATGAGCAGTTCTTC. V gene TRBV19 combines with J gene TRBJ2-1; 7 nucleotides align to TRBD1. This CDR3 spans 16 amino acids. J lost 5 bases, V lost 2 bases, and 9 bases had no gene match. Germline CDR1 LNHDA, CDR2 SQIVND (reference sequence). Filled out from reference TRBV19 and TRBJ2-1, the complete variable domain reads DGGITQSPKYLFRKEGQNVTLSCEQNLNHDAMYWYRQDPGQGLRLIYYSQIVNDFQKGDIAEGYSVSREKKESFPLTVTSAQKNPTAFYLCASSIRRQGRDNEQFFGPGTRLTVL.

V is TRBV20-1 and J is TRBJ2-7, with D tentatively TRBD2 (6 bases). The length of the CDR3 is 11 residues. The V gene's germline CDR1 is DFQATT and CDR2 SNEGSKA (reference sequence). The CDR3: CSLAGLYEQYF. CDR3 sequence (DNA): TGCAGCCTGGCGGGGCTCTACGAGCAGTACTTC.

CDR3 DNA: TGCGCCAGCAAGGAGGGGGCCGGCAGTTGGCCCCAAGAGACCCAGTACTTC. It specifies CASKEGAGSWPQETQYF. V usage is TRBV10-1 and J usage is TRBJ2-5; tentative D call: TRBD1 (7 bases). There are 17 residues in the CDR3. Germline lookup yields CDR1 WNHNN and CDR2 SYGVQD (reference sequence). Trimming removed 7 bases at V and 1 base at J, with 22 bases between.

V gene TRBV30 combines with J gene TRBJ2-6; D ambiguous. Trimming shortened V by 5 bases and J by 4 bases, and 9 bases separated the two germline ends. Per germline, CDR1 GTSNPN and CDR2 SVGIG (reference sequence). The CDR3 runs 13 residues. The CDR3, as DNA: TGTGCCTGGTCCCCCCAGGGGGCCAACGTCCTGACTTTC. Translated, it gives CAWSPQGANVLTF.

The chain carries TRBV7-9 and TRBJ1-2; possible D gene TRBD1, 5 bases. Looked up from germline, CDR1 is SEHNR and CDR2 is FQNEAQ (reference sequence). V lost 1 base to trimming and J lost 1 base, with 7 bases between them. The CDR3 is 14 amino acids. CDR3 amino acids: CASSLGQLNYGYTF. In DNA form, the CDR3 reads TGTGCCAGCAGCTTAGGACAGCTTAACTATGGCTACACCTTC.

There are a few counts of this clone. The gene calls are TRBV5-1 and TRBJ1-6; D gene unclear. This CDR3 contains 14 residues. CDR1 is SGHRS, CDR2 YFSETQ, per germline. The ends were cut back, 0 bases at V and 9 bases at J, with 10 bases in the middle. CDR3 loop: CASSLGEARSPLHF. The CDR3, as DNA: TGCGCCAGCAGCTTGGGTGAGGCGCGTTCACCCCTCCACTTT.

V and J are TRBV12-3 or TRBV12-4 and TRBJ1-6; 7 bases align to TRBD1. The CDR3 is 12 residues long. V lost 10 bases to trimming and J lost 9 bases; unmatched junction nucleotides: 6. This CDR3 is CATRTGASPLHF. DNA for the CDR3: TGTGCCACCCGGACAGGCGCTTCACCCCTCCACTTT.

The chain links TRBV7-3 to TRBJ1-3; weak D call: TRBD1 (5 bases). The V and J ends lost 1 base and 2 bases respectively, with 9 bases between them. This CDR3 spans 15 amino acids. CDR1 and CDR2 from the germline V gene are SGHTA and FQGTGA. CDR3 sequence (DNA): TGTGCCAGCAGCTTAAATCCAGGGCCTGGAAACACCATATATTTT. It is translated as CASSLNPGPGNTIYF.

The chain joins TRBV25-1 to TRBJ1-5; 7 bases map to TRBD1. J gave up 2 bases and V 4 bases, and 8 bases lay outside the gene matches. This CDR3 is 16 amino acids long. CDR1 is MGHDK, CDR2 SYGVNS, per germline. For the CDR3, the DNA is TGTGCCAGCAGTGGGACCACAGGGGAGGGCAATCAGCCCCAGCATTTT. It is translated as CASSGTTGEGNQPQHF. The complete variable domain, with remaining parts taken from reference TRBV25-1 and TRBJ1-5, reads EADIYQTPRYLVIGTGKKITLECSQTMGHDKMYWYQQDPGMELHLIHYSYGVNSTEKGDLSSESTVSRIRTEHFPLTLESARPSHTSQYLCASSGTTGEGNQPQHFGDGTRLSIL.

V usage is TRBV5-1 and J usage is TRBJ1-2, with TRBD1 matching over 7 bases. V shed 6 bases and J 2 bases; nucleotides not matched to a gene: 4. The CDR3 is 13 amino acids. The germline CDR1 and CDR2 sequences are SGHRS and YFSETQ. This chain's CDR3 is CASTQGGNYGYTF. In DNA, the CDR3 is TGCGCCAGCACCCAGGGGGGAAACTATGGCTACACCTTC.

The CDR3 protein is CASSQDDRGSFYGYTF. CDR3 DNA: TGCGCCAGCAGCCAGGACGACAGGGGGAGTTTCTATGGCTACACCTTC. This chain links TRBV4-3 with TRBJ1-2; 9 nucleotides match TRBD1. Per the germline V gene, CDR1 is LGHNA and CDR2 is YSLEER. J was trimmed by 4 bases and V by 3 bases; bases with no gene match: 9. The CDR3 has 16 amino acids.

V and J are TRBV7-8 and TRBJ1-2; no firm D call. The CDR3 covers 16 residues. The V gene lost 1 base and the J gene lost 1 base, with 13 bases spanning the gap. Germline V gives CDR1 SGHVS, CDR2 FQNEAQ. The CDR3, as DNA: TGTGCCAGCAGCTTAGGCACAGCCTCCGATAACTATGGCTACACCTTC. It yields the protein CASSLGTASDNYGYTF.

In this sample, this clone turned up a few times. V is TRBV6-5 and J is TRBJ2-5; 8 positions agree with TRBD2. The CDR3 is 15 residues long. The V and J ends lost 6 bases and 1 base, in that order; junction bases with no gene match: 7. Germline CDR1 reads MNHEY; CDR2 reads SVGAGI. The CDR3 nucleotides are TGTGCCAGCAGCATCAGCGGGGGCCCCCAAGAGACCCAGTACTTC. Amino acid sequence: CASSISGGPQETQYF.

This rearrangement joins TRBV2 to TRBJ2-7, with 9 bases that match TRBD1. There are 15 residues in the CDR3. Germline V gives CDR1 SNHLY, CDR2 FYNNEI. J gave up 9 bases and V 8 bases, and 17 bases lay outside the gene matches. CDR3 region: CASRSGTGLVGRQYF. The CDR3 nucleotides are TGTGCCAGCCGTTCCGGGACAGGGTTGGTAGGCCGGCAGTACTTC.

This sequence joins TRBV6-5 and TRBJ1-1, with 7 bases identical to TRBD1. J gave up 3 bases and V 7 bases, and 5 bases lay outside the gene matches. This CDR3 spans 13 amino acids. Germline V gives CDR1 MNHEY, CDR2 SVGAGI. CDR3 in DNA: TGTGCCAGCAAGACAGGGTGGGACACTGAAGCTTTCTTT. This translates into CASKTGWDTEAFF.

The V gene is TRBV5-1, the J gene TRBJ1-2; D is unclear. The germline V gene has CDR1 SGHRS and CDR2 YFSETQ. The CDR3 contains 20 residues. V lost 2 bases and J lost 0, with 26 bases in between. CDR3 nucleotide sequence: TGCGCCAGCAGCTTTAAGTCGAGCTTGTCCGAGGGAGTTTCTAACTATGGCTACACCTTC. It translates to CASSFKSSLSEGVSNYGYTF. Supplemented by reference TRBV5-1 and TRBJ1-2, the full variable domain reads KAGVTQTPRYLIKTRGQQVTLSCSPISGHRSVSWYQQTPGQGLQFLFEYFSETQRNKGNFPGRFSGRQFSNSRSEMNVSTLELGDSALYLCASSFKSSLSEGVSNYGYTFGSGTRLTVV.

This clone was found a few times. At the DNA level, this CDR3 is encoded by other sequences in the same sample as well. This chain uses TRBV3-1 (or the pseudogene TRBV3-2) with TRBJ2-7; 7 bases agree with TRBD2. The CDR3 is 14 amino acids. The junction had 1 base not matched to a gene; V was cut back by 0 bases and J by 2 bases. Germline V gene data show CDR1 as LGHDT and CDR2 as YNNKEL (reference sequence). As DNA, the CDR3 is TGTGCCAGCAGCCAAGAGCGGGGGACCTACGAGCAGTACTTC. This codes for CASSQERGTYEQYF.

This sequence joins TRBV7-9 and TRBJ1-2; the match to TRBD1 covers 8 bases. V shed 3 bases and J 4 bases; nucleotides not matched to a gene: 4. This CDR3 contains 14 residues. Germline CDR1 reads SEHNR; CDR2 reads FQNEAQ (reference sequence). The CDR3 bases are TGTGCCAGCAGCTTGCAGGGGGCAGGCTATGGCTACACCTTC. Translated: CASSLQGAGYGYTF.

The chain combines TRBV11-3 with TRBJ1-1; a weak D match, TRBD1 (6 bases). Germline CDR1 reads SGHNT; CDR2 reads YENEEA. The CDR3 runs to 14 residues. V dropped 5 bases and J dropped 8 bases, with 18 bases sitting between them. CDR3 sequence reads: CASSQDRTGLEAFF. The CDR3 region has the DNA TGTGCCAGCAGCCAGGACCGAACAGGGTTGGAAGCTTTCTTT.

The V call is TRBV6-5, the J call TRBJ1-2; 8 bases line up with TRBD1. The CDR3 runs to 15 residues. Germline V gene sequence: CDR1 MNHEY, CDR2 SVGAGI. V was pared by 7 bases and J by 4 bases, with 11 bases of the junction left unmatched. The DNA for the CDR3 is TGTGCCAGCAAGGAGGGACAGGCGGACCCCTATGGCTACACCTTC. It specifies CASKEGQADPYGYTF.